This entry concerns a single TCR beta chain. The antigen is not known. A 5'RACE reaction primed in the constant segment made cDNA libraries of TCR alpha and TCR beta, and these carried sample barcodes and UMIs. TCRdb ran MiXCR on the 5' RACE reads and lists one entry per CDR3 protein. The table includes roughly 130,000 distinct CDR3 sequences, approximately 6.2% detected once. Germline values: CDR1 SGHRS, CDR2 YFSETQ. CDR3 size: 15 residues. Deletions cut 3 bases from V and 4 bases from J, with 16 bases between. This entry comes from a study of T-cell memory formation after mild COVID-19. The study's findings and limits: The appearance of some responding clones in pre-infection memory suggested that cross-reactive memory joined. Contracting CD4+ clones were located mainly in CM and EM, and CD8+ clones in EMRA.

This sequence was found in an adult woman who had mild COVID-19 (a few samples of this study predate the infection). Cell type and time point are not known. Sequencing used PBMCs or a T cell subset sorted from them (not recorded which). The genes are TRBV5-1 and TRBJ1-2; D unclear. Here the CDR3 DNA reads TGCGCCAGCAGCTCGGACCCTGACTCGGGCTATGGCTACACCTTC. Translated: CASSSDPDSGYGYTF. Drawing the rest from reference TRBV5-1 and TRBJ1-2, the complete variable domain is KAGVTQTPRYLIKTRGQQVTLSCSPISGHRSVSWYQQTPGQGLQFLFEYFSETQRNKGNFPGRFSGRQFSNSRSEMNVSTLELGDSALYLCASSSDPDSGYGYTFGSGTRLTVV.